This TCR beta chain comes out of a study of shared clonotypes between healthy human individuals. Study-wide background: Each donor contributed plates that comprised three CD4 naive, three CD4 memory, two CD8 naive and one CD8 memory.

With regard to this clone: Its matching antigen is unknown.

Naive CD8 cells lacked CD45RO and underwent positive selection for CCR7, leaving out terminally differentiated effector memory CD45RA+ cells. The method was immunoSEQ multiplex PCR; TCRdb's version includes in-frame clones alone and lacks a portion of them. The sample gives some 2,000,000 clones, just under 95% of which show up once; 0.9% to 1.3% is in the top ten. The study, taken as a whole, reports: The small donor group covered limited genetic and exposure diversity.

The CDR3 is 14 residues long. Germline CDR1 MNHNY, CDR2 SVGAGI (reference sequence). The V and J ends lost 2 bases and 16 bases respectively, with 21 bases between them. Source material: naive CD8+ T cells sorted from blood. This receptor was taken from a man between 18 and 35 years old in good health. The V call is TRBV6-6, the J call TRBJ2-1; D may be TRBD1 or TRBD2 (5 bases each). The CDR3 here is CASSYAHRGHSYFF. CDR3 in DNA: TGTGCCAGCAGTTACGCGCACCGGGGCCATTCTTACTTCTTC.